This TCR beta chain was sequenced in a study of molecular identifiers for immune sequencing clone quantification. Of note for this clonotype: It may be a read error: a sequence one base away is much more abundant.

The CDR3 loop spans 12 amino acids. Germline lookup yields CDR1 GTSNPN and CDR2 SVGIG (reference sequence). One entry per CDR3 protein results from TCRdb running MiXCR on the PCR reads. The table records approximately 500,000 distinct CDR3 sequences, about 25% of them present only once. Sequencing libraries of naive CD8 cells derived from approximately 20,000 to 980,000 sorted cells with 10%, 30% or 50% RNA. The clonotype was recovered from a human donor in good health. Some libraries in this study had Jurkat cell RNA spiked in. The chain carries TRBV30 and TRBJ2-7; TRBD2 is a possible D gene (7 bases). Sequenced: naive CD8+ T cells from blood, with Jurkat cell RNA spiked in. Subset in this sample: FACS-sorted CD8+CD4-CCR7+CD45RA+ naive T cells. The CDR3 spells CAWSMSGGEQCF. Written as DNA, the CDR3 is TGTGCCTGGAGTATGTCGGGGGGCGAGCAGTGCTTC. The variable domain in full, with the rest retrieved from reference TRBV30 and TRBJ2-7, is SQTIHQWPATLVQPVGSPLSLECTVEGTSNPNLYWYRQAAGRGLQLLFYSVGIGQISSEVPQNLSASRPQDRQFILSSKKLLLSDSGFYLCAWSMSGGEQCFGPGTRLTVT.